Listed here are 31 T cell receptor beta chains from one sample, sequenced in a study of blood T cell repertoires in COVID-19. The assay was immunoSEQ multiplex PCR, and TCRdb's table has in-frame clones only and misses some. The table shows 300,000 to 350,000 clones, with about 87% occurring only once. The sample comprised PBMCs or T cells enriched from blood (not recorded which). The receptors here all came from a woman aged 18-30 years who had recovered from COVID-19.

The CDR3 loop is CASRFRDNPTYEQYF. DNA for the CDR3: TGTGCCAGCAGATTCCGGGACAACCCAACCTACGAGCAGTACTTC. The chain uses TRBV5-4 and TRBJ2-7; possible D gene TRBD1, 6 bases. The CDR3 loop spans 15 amino acids. V lost 5 bases and J 2 bases, leaving 17 bases between the germline ends. CDR1 and CDR2 (germline): SGHNT, YYREEE (reference sequence).

The rearrangement uses TRBV27 and TRBJ2-3; 11 bases are shared with TRBD1. With V trimmed by 5 bases and J by 0 bases, 4 bases remained unmatched. CDR1 MNHEY and CDR2 SMNVEV come from the germline V gene (reference sequence). This CDR3 is 16 amino acids long. The CDR3 nucleotides are TGTGCCAGCAGTCCAGGGACAGGGGGAAGCACAGATACGCAGTATTTT. This gives the protein CASSPGTGGSTDTQYF.

The CDR3 is CASSLRGTSGDNEQFF. The CDR3, as DNA: TGTGCCAGCAGCCTTAGGGGGACTAGCGGAGACAATGAGCAGTTCTTC. The rearrangement uses TRBV28 and TRBJ2-1; TRBD2 matches at 11 bases. The V gene end was trimmed by 6 bases and the J gene end by 5 bases; junction bases not matched to a gene: 9. This CDR3 spans 16 amino acids. In germline, CDR1 is MDHEN, CDR2 SYDVKM.

V and J are TRBV7-6 and TRBJ1-2; 7 bases fit TRBD1. From germline, CDR1 is SGHVS and CDR2 FNYEAQ. V shed 5 bases, J shed 3 bases, and the junction held 3 bases outside the gene matches. This CDR3 is built from 13 residues. CDR3 nucleotide sequence: TGTGCCAGCAGCGACGGGACAGACTATGGCTACACCTTC. Translating gives CASSDGTDYGYTF.

The rearrangement links TRBV6-5 to TRBJ2-5; TRBD2 might be the D (5 bases). Germline V lookup: CDR1 MNHEY, CDR2 SVGAGI. The V end lost 4 bases, the J end lost 7 bases, and 19 bases lay between the germline ends. The CDR3 is made up of 15 amino acids. The CDR3 region is CASSSTSRGLGTQYF. The CDR3 DNA follows: TGTGCCAGCAGTTCCACTAGTAGAGGTTTAGGGACCCAGTACTTC.

The chain links TRBV28 to TRBJ1-2; D remains ambiguous. V dropped 5 bases and J dropped 4 bases, with 5 bases sitting between them. CDR1 MDHEN and CDR2 SYDVKM come from the germline V gene. The CDR3 extends over 11 amino acids. This CDR3 is CASSPSYGYTF. In DNA, the CDR3 is TGTGCCAGCAGTCCCAGCTATGGCTACACCTTC.

This clone was seen only a few times. The chain employs TRBV29-1 and TRBJ2-7; TRBD2 agrees at 11 bases. The germline V gene has CDR1 SQVTM and CDR2 ANQGSEA. V shed 7 bases and J 2 bases; nucleotides not matched to a gene: 1. The CDR3 consists of 12 residues. The CDR3 region is CSAGLAAYEQYF. The CDR3 DNA reads as TGCAGCGCGGGACTAGCGGCCTACGAGCAGTACTTC.

The chain links TRBV9 to TRBJ1-1; D unclear. Trimming left V 0 bases short and J 0 bases short, with 6 bases between. CDR3 length equals 14 residues. Germline V gene lookup returns CDR1 SGDLS and CDR2 YYNGEE. CDR3 nucleotide sequence: TGTGCCAGCAGCGTAGCACAGATGAACACTGAAGCTTTCTTT. Amino acid sequence: CASSVAQMNTEAFF.

CDR3 sequence: CASSYSSGGADEQYF. DNA for the CDR3: TGTGCCAGCAGTTACTCAAGCGGGGGGGCTGACGAGCAGTACTTC. This chain connects TRBV6-5 to TRBJ2-7, with 10 positions matching TRBD2. This CDR3 has 15 amino acids. Unmatched junction bases numbered 4, after V lost 0 bases and J lost 5 bases. Germline values: CDR1 MNHEY, CDR2 SVGAGI.

The chain combines TRBV9 with TRBJ1-5; 10 nucleotides match TRBD1. There are 15 residues in the CDR3. Germline CDR1 SGDLS, CDR2 YYNGEE. V was clipped by 0 bases and J by 6 bases; unmatched bases: 3. The CDR3 DNA is TGTGCCAGCAGCGTAGGCGGGACAGGGGTTCAGCCCCAGCATTTT. Translation gives CASSVGGTGVQPQHF.

This chain joins TRBV7-2 and TRBJ2-5; D unresolved. V lost 0 bases and J lost 2, with 4 bases in between. The CDR3 length is 13 residues. CDR1 and CDR2 (germline): SGHTA, FQGNSA. In nucleotides, the CDR3 is TGTGCCAGCAGCTTAGCCCAACAAGAGACCCAGTACTTC. This encodes CASSLAQQETQYF.

The chain has TRBV9 and TRBJ2-1, with D tentatively TRBD1 (5 bases). Germline assignment: CDR1 SGDLS and CDR2 YYNGEE. V gave up 3 bases and J gave up 5 bases, with 21 bases separating them. The CDR3 has 17 residues. As DNA, the CDR3 is TGTGCCAGCAGCGCCCCCAGCACAGGCACCCAGAACAATGAGCAGTTCTTC. It specifies CASSAPSTGTQNNEQFF.

This chain links TRBV7-8 with TRBJ1-6; the D is unclear. This CDR3 has 13 amino acids. The V gene lost 5 bases and the J gene lost 13 bases, with 15 bases spanning the gap. Looked up from germline, CDR1 is SGHVS and CDR2 is FQNEAQ. The CDR3 loop is CASSTPQANPLHF. DNA for the CDR3: TGTGCCAGCAGCACCCCTCAGGCCAATCCCCTCCACTTT.

This rearrangement joins TRBV7-9 to TRBJ2-3; D call uncertain. Trimming took 1 base from V and 2 from J, leaving 7 bases between them. The germline V gene has CDR1 SEHNR and CDR2 FQNEAQ (reference sequence). The CDR3 extends over 14 amino acids. Written as DNA, the CDR3 is TGTGCCAGCAGCTTAGTTTCAGACACAGATACGCAGTATTTT. Translating gives CASSLVSDTDTQYF.

The V gene is TRBV7-9, the J gene TRBJ2-7; tentatively, D is TRBD1 (6 bases). V dropped 4 bases and J dropped 5 bases, with 18 bases sitting between them. CDR3 length: 15 amino acids. The germline gives CDR1 SEHNR, CDR2 FQNEAQ (reference sequence). The CDR3 nucleotides are TGTGCCAGCAGCTACCCCACAGGGTACGGGGACGAGCAGTACTTC. Amino acid sequence: CASSYPTGYGDEQYF.

This clone was counted between two and nine times. The CDR3 nucleotides are TGTGCCAGTAGTATTGTGGGTTCGGGAACGAACACTGAAGCTTTCTTT. This translates into CASSIVGSGTNTEAFF. The V gene is TRBV19, the J gene TRBJ1-1; no clear D. V gave up 3 bases and J gave up 1 base, with 15 bases separating them. The CDR3 is made up of 16 amino acids. Germline CDR1 reads LNHDA; CDR2 reads SQIVND (reference sequence).

J is TRBJ2-5 and V is TRBV9; 10 positions match TRBD2. The J segment lost 7 bases and the V segment lost 0 bases, leaving 9 bases of the junction unmatched. This CDR3 is built from 16 residues. The germline gives CDR1 SGDLS, CDR2 YYNGEE. The DNA of the CDR3 is TGTGCCAGCAGCGTAGGCAGCGGGGGGGCATCGGGGACCCAGTACTTC. This gives the protein CASSVGSGGASGTQYF.

The chain links TRBV18 to TRBJ2-7; tentative D call: TRBD1 (6 bases). Germline CDR1 KGHSH, CDR2 LQKENI. Trimming cost V 6 bases and J 1 base, with 13 bases left between them. This CDR3 contains 14 residues. The CDR3 DNA is TGTGCCAGCTCTCGAGAACAGGGATCCTACGAGCAGTACTTC. This translates into CASSREQGSYEQYF.

V usage is TRBV29-1 and J usage is TRBJ2-3; 13 nucleotides line up with TRBD2. Germline-derived CDR1 and CDR2 are SQVTM and ANQGSEA. Trimming cost V 4 bases and J 6 bases; bases outside gene matches: 10. This CDR3 spans 16 amino acids. Written as DNA, the CDR3 is TGCAGCGTTGCCTCGACTAGCGGGGGGCCCTTTGATACGCAGTATTTT. Translation: CSVASTSGGPFDTQYF.

The V gene is TRBV3-1 (or the pseudogene TRBV3-2), the J gene TRBJ2-3; D gene uncertain. CDR3 length: 13 amino acids. V lost 1 base and J lost 6, with 8 bases in between. In germline, CDR1 is LGHDT, CDR2 YNNKEL (reference sequence). CDR3 bases: TGTGCCAGCAGCCAAGGCCAGATGGATACGCAGTATTTT. Translated: CASSQGQMDTQYF.

CDR3 protein: CASSLPGGRQGGGYTF. In DNA, the CDR3 is TGTGCCAGCAGTTTACCGGGCGGTAGGCAGGGGGGTGGCTACACCTTC. V usage is TRBV28 and J usage is TRBJ1-2, with 7 positions matching TRBD1. Germline V lookup: CDR1 MDHEN, CDR2 SYDVKM. V lost 2 bases to trimming and J lost 7 bases; unmatched junction nucleotides: 13. CDR3 length: 16 amino acids.

As DNA, the CDR3 is TGTGCCAGCAGCTTTGAACTAGGAGGGGTCTCCTACAATGAGCAGTTCTTC. It translates to CASSFELGGVSYNEQFF. This chain connects TRBV11-2 to TRBJ2-1; D perhaps matches TRBD2 (6 bases). The V end was cut by 3 bases, the J end by 0 bases, with 15 bases between. The germline CDR1 and CDR2 sequences are SGHAT and FQNNGV. The CDR3 is 17 amino acids.

This rearrangement joins TRBV19 to TRBJ2-6; 10 bases line up with TRBD1. Germline CDR1 is LNHDA and CDR2 is SQIVND (reference sequence). V shed 5 bases, J shed 4 bases, and the junction held 8 bases outside the gene matches. This CDR3 is 17 amino acids long. In DNA form, the CDR3 reads TGTGCCAGTAGTCCCCGACAGGGGGCGGCGGGGGCCAACGTCCTGACTTTC. This translates into CASSPRQGAAGANVLTF.

This chain joins TRBV19 and TRBJ1-1, with D tentatively TRBD1 (5 bases). Trimming took 3 bases from V and 4 from J, leaving 12 bases between them. Germline CDR1 reads LNHDA; CDR2 reads SQIVND (reference sequence). The CDR3 is 14 residues long. The CDR3 is CASSMLGQGTEAFF. The CDR3 nucleotides are TGTGCCAGTAGTATGTTGGGGCAAGGCACTGAAGCTTTCTTT.

This clone has just one count. The chain links TRBV13 to TRBJ2-5, with TRBD1 as a possible D gene (5 bases). The CDR3 consists of 14 residues. V shed 5 bases and J shed 1 base, with 11 bases lying between them. Germline V lookup: CDR1 PRHDT, CDR2 FYEKMQ (reference sequence). As DNA, the CDR3 is TGTGCCAGCAGCCCCGATGGGGCCCAAGAGACCCAGTACTTC. Residues: CASSPDGAQETQYF.

The V gene is TRBV3-1 (or the pseudogene TRBV3-2), the J gene TRBJ1-2; D not certain. With 3 bases removed from V and 4 bases from J, the gap between germline ends came to 9 bases. This CDR3 spans 13 amino acids. Germline V gene sequence: CDR1 LGHDT, CDR2 YNNKEL (reference sequence). CDR3 sequence: CASSHSRSYGYTF. As DNA, the CDR3 is TGTGCCAGCAGCCACAGTCGGAGCTATGGCTACACCTTC.

V usage is TRBV3-1 (or the pseudogene TRBV3-2) and J usage is TRBJ1-2; TRBD1 agrees at 8 bases. Germline V gene data show CDR1 as LGHDT and CDR2 as YNNKEL (reference sequence). The CDR3 sequence is 15 residues long. V lost 2 bases, J lost 2 bases, and 4 bases stayed unmatched. The CDR3, as DNA: TGTGCCAGCAGCCAATTAGACAGGGGAAACTATGGCTACACCTTC. Amino acids: CASSQLDRGNYGYTF.

This clone was counted a single time. The rearrangement links TRBV9 to TRBJ2-1, with TRBD1 identical over 7 bases. This CDR3 contains 15 residues. V lost 4 bases, J lost 4 bases, and 8 bases stayed unmatched. Germline values: CDR1 SGDLS, CDR2 YYNGEE. The CDR3 DNA sequence: TGTGCCAGCAGCCCGGGGACAGCCCATTACAATGAGCAGTTCTTC. Amino acid sequence: CASSPGTAHYNEQFF.

The chain employs TRBV6-5 and TRBJ1-2; no reliable D call. CDR3 size: 15 residues. The ends were cut back, 2 bases at V and 1 base at J, with 11 bases in the middle. Germline V lookup: CDR1 MNHEY, CDR2 SVGAGI. The CDR3 nucleotides read TGTGCCAGCAGTTACGGGTTAGGGAGTAACTATGGCTACACCTTC. It codes for CASSYGLGSNYGYTF.

The chain joins TRBV3-1 (or the pseudogene TRBV3-2) to TRBJ1-2; 11 bases align to TRBD1. The trim removed 5 bases at V and 7 bases at J, leaving 9 bases unmatched. Germline V gene lookup returns CDR1 LGHDT and CDR2 YNNKEL (reference sequence). CDR3 length: 15 residues. The CDR3 DNA reads as TGTGCCAGCAGCTCCACCTGGACAGGGGGCAGTGGCTACACCTTC. This codes for CASSSTWTGGSGYTF.

The chain recombines TRBV4-1 with TRBJ2-5; 7 bases fit TRBD2. With 1 base clipped from V and 2 bases from J, the junction kept 4 bases outside the gene matches. CDR1 MGHRA and CDR2 YSYEKL come from the germline V gene. This CDR3 comprises 15 residues. CDR3 in DNA: TGCGCCAGCAGCCAAGGACTAGCCGGACAAGAGACCCAGTACTTC. Translated, it gives CASSQGLAGQETQYF.